The 24 T cell receptor beta chains in this list originate from one sample, sequenced in a study of cytomegalovirus exposure and HLA in healthy donors. Vbeta (60) and Jbeta (13) primers were used in the PCR. Using immunoSEQ multiplex PCR, the repertoire was profiled, and TCRdb retains in-frame clones only, with some absent. The data show about 110,000 clones, roughly 83% seen once. Sequenced material: PBMCs. The receptors were sampled from a woman between 18 and 29 years old in good health and CMV-seropositive.

The genes are TRBV5-1 and TRBJ1-1; 9 bases fit TRBD1. Germline lookup yields CDR1 SGHRS and CDR2 YFSETQ. The CDR3 spans 14 residues. Germline trimming cut 4 bases from V and 0 bases from J; bases unmatched to any gene: 1. The CDR3 DNA reads as TGCGCCAGCAGCAGGGACAGGGTGAACACTGAAGCTTTCTTT. As protein: CASSRDRVNTEAFF.

The chain links TRBV7-9 to TRBJ2-7, with 8 nucleotides matching TRBD2. The germline V gene encodes CDR1 SEHNR and CDR2 FQNEAQ (reference sequence). The CDR3 spans 14 residues. J was trimmed by 0 bases and V by 5 bases; bases with no gene match: 3. This CDR3 reads CASSLTSDSYEQYF. CDR3 in DNA: TGTGCCAGCAGCCTGACTAGCGACTCCTACGAGCAGTACTTC.

The rearrangement links TRBV25-1 to TRBJ1-4, with D perhaps TRBD1 (5 bases). The germline V gene encodes CDR1 MGHDK and CDR2 SYGVNS. V was clipped by 3 bases and J by 10 bases, with 12 bases between them. The CDR3 is 13 amino acids. The CDR3 sequence: CASSDLGAVKLFF. The CDR3 bases are TGTGCCAGCAGTGATCTAGGGGCGGTAAAACTGTTTTTT.

The chain joins TRBV6-1 to TRBJ2-7; 9 positions match TRBD2. The length of the CDR3 is 14 residues. Germline lookup yields CDR1 MNHNS and CDR2 SASEGT. V trimming: 5 bases; J trimming: 4 bases; junction bases outside the gene matches: 6. The chain's CDR3 is CASSLSGGSYEQYF. As DNA, the CDR3 is TGTGCCAGCAGTCTGAGCGGGGGGAGTTACGAGCAGTACTTC.

V gene TRBV28 combines with J gene TRBJ2-3; 7 bases match TRBD1. The junction had 5 bases not matched to a gene; V was cut back by 6 bases and J by 2 bases. Germline CDR1 is MDHEN and CDR2 is SYDVKM. This CDR3 has 14 amino acids. The CDR3: CASSSGTATDTQYF. CDR3 nucleotide sequence: TGTGCCAGCAGCTCAGGGACAGCCACAGATACGCAGTATTTT.

This chain links TRBV4-2 with TRBJ2-7, with 11 positions matching TRBD2. The ends lost 0 bases at V and 4 bases at J; junction bases unmatched: 2. The CDR3 spans 15 residues. The germline CDR1 and CDR2 sequences are LGHNA and YNFKEQ. The CDR3: CASSQDWTSGYEQYF. The CDR3 region has the DNA TGTGCCAGCAGCCAAGATTGGACTAGCGGGTACGAGCAGTACTTC.

V gene TRBV27 combines with J gene TRBJ1-1, with 10 nucleotides matching TRBD1. V was pared by 6 bases and J by 4 bases, with 8 bases of the junction left unmatched. Germline CDR1 MNHEY, CDR2 SMNVEV (reference sequence). This CDR3 contains 15 residues. The chain's CDR3 is CASRGRQGASTEAFF. The CDR3 coding sequence is TGTGCCAGCAGGGGGCGACAGGGGGCGAGCACTGAAGCTTTCTTT.

The chain joins TRBV25-1 to TRBJ2-3; the D gene is possibly TRBD2 (5 bases). Trimming shortened V by 10 bases and J by 7 bases, and 9 bases separated the two germline ends. The germline V gene encodes CDR1 MGHDK and CDR2 SYGVNS. CDR3 length: 10 residues. CDR3 residues: CATEDYTQYF. CDR3 DNA: TGTGCCACCGAGGACTATACGCAGTATTTT.

This clone came up once. The chain is built from TRBV9 and TRBJ1-1; D may be TRBD1 (5 bases). Germline V lookup: CDR1 SGDLS, CDR2 YYNGEE. The CDR3 totals 15 residues. Deletions cut 2 bases from V and 0 bases from J, with 11 bases between. The CDR3 here is CASSVGHGLNTEAFF. CDR3 DNA: TGTGCCAGCAGCGTGGGGCACGGGCTGAACACTGAAGCTTTCTTT.

This clone was counted once. The chain joins TRBV18 to TRBJ2-5; unclear D gene. CDR1 is KGHSH, CDR2 LQKENI, per germline. This CDR3 spans 13 amino acids. The V end was cut by 6 bases, the J end by 3 bases, with 11 bases between. DNA of the CDR3: TGTGCCAGCTCCCAAACAAGAAAAGAGACCCAGTACTTC. This encodes CASSQTRKETQYF.

The chain couples TRBV25-1 to TRBJ2-1; a possible D gene is TRBD2 (6 bases). V lost 3 bases and J 0 bases, leaving 15 bases between the germline ends. Germline V gives CDR1 MGHDK, CDR2 SYGVNS. This CDR3 region has 17 residues. As DNA, the CDR3 is TGTGCCAGCAGTGAGGGCCGGGACTGGACCTCCTACAATGAGCAGTTCTTC. This codes for CASSEGRDWTSYNEQFF.

The V and J genes are TRBV5-6 and TRBJ2-1; D possibly corresponds to TRBD1 (5 bases). In germline, CDR1 is SGHDT, CDR2 YYEEEE. Trimming took off 4 bases at V and 9 bases at J, with 17 bases between the two ends. CDR3 length: 14 amino acids. The CDR3 is CASSNQGSFTEQFF. The CDR3 DNA follows: TGTGCCAGCAGCAACCAGGGCAGCTTCACTGAGCAGTTCTTC. The whole variable domain, filled in from reference TRBV5-6 and TRBJ2-1, reads DAGVTQSPTHLIKTRGQQVTLRCSPKSGHDTVSWYQQALGQGPQFIFQYYEEEERQRGNFPDRFSGHQFPNYSSELNVNALLLGDSALYLCASSNQGSFTEQFFGPGTRLTVL.

The J gene is TRBJ2-7, the V gene TRBV5-1; no firm D call. The CDR3 totals 11 residues. Trimming shortened V by 4 bases and J by 1 base, and 3 bases separated the two germline ends. Germline loops: CDR1 SGHRS, CDR2 YFSETQ. The CDR3 spells CASSESYEQYF. The DNA of the CDR3 is TGCGCCAGCAGCGAGTCCTACGAGCAGTACTTC.

This clone is a singleton in its sample. The chain employs TRBV19 and TRBJ2-5, with D possibly TRBD2 on 6 matching bases. The CDR3 totals 14 residues. Germline-derived CDR1 and CDR2 are LNHDA and SQIVND (reference sequence). Trimming took 1 base from V and 0 from J, leaving 6 bases between them. CDR3 DNA sequence: TGTGCCAGTAGTATAGGGGACTACCAAGAGACCCAGTACTTC. This codes for CASSIGDYQETQYF.

CDR3 DNA: TGTGCCAGCAGTCACAAGACAGGGCGAGGCGGCAATCAGCCCCAGCATTTT. Its protein is CASSHKTGRGGNQPQHF. The chain has TRBV28 and TRBJ1-5; TRBD1 matches 7 bases. Germline CDR1 reads MDHEN; CDR2 reads SYDVKM. The CDR3 sequence is 17 residues long. J lost 2 bases, V lost 5 bases, and 12 bases had no gene match.

The V gene is TRBV7-9, the J gene TRBJ2-2, with D unresolved. V lost 4 bases and J lost 2, with 8 bases in between. CDR3 length: 14 residues. The germline CDR1 and CDR2 sequences are SEHNR and FQNEAQ (reference sequence). The CDR3 region is CASSSHYNTGELFF. As DNA, the CDR3 is TGTGCCAGCAGCTCTCACTACAACACCGGGGAGCTGTTTTTT.

The rearrangement uses TRBV11-3 and TRBJ1-1, with D hard to call. The CDR3 length is 13 residues. Germline V lookup: CDR1 SGHNT, CDR2 YENEEA. The V end lost 8 bases, the J end lost 4 bases, and 14 bases lay between the germline ends. CDR3 DNA: TGTGCCAGCGGCCTTTCAGAGGTCACTGAAGCTTTCTTT. Amino acids: CASGLSEVTEAFF.

For this clone: Relative to the germline gene, one junction end is altered; a read error may explain this. V is TRBV25-1 and J is TRBJ2-3, with a possible D match to TRBD2 (5 bases). Germline V gene lookup returns CDR1 MGHDK and CDR2 SYGVNS. The CDR3 consists of 11 residues. DNA of the CDR3: TGTGCCAGCAGTGAAGCGGGTGTCGGGCATTTT. Translated: CASSEAGVGHF.

This sequence joins TRBV11-2 and TRBJ2-1; TRBD2 matches at 11 bases. Per germline, CDR1 SGHAT and CDR2 FQNNGV. This CDR3 has 17 residues. Trimming at V came to 6 bases and at J to 2 bases, leaving 9 bases not matched to a gene. CDR3 loop: CASRSVTSGGPYNEQFF. For the CDR3, the DNA is TGTGCCAGCAGGTCCGTTACTAGCGGGGGACCCTACAATGAGCAGTTCTTC. Drawing the rest from reference TRBV11-2 and TRBJ2-1, the complete variable domain is EAGVAQSPRYKIIEKRQSVAFWCNPISGHATLYWYQQILGQGPKLLIQFQNNGVVDDSQLPKDRFSAERLKGVDSTLKIQPAKLEDSAVYLCASRSVTSGGPYNEQFFGPGTRLTVL.

CDR3 bases: TGTGCCAGCAGTTCCCCCTTCTCCTACGAGCAGTACTTC. It is translated as CASSSPFSYEQYF. The chain uses TRBV5-4 and TRBJ2-7; no firm D call. The germline CDR1 and CDR2 sequences are SGHNT and YYREEE (reference sequence). Trimming pared 5 bases from V and 0 bases from J, leaving 9 bases between. This CDR3 spans 13 amino acids.

The gene calls are TRBV7-3 and TRBJ1-3, with TRBD1 matching over 8 bases. The J segment lost 0 bases and the V segment lost 1 base, leaving 2 bases of the junction unmatched. Germline lookup yields CDR1 SGHTA and CDR2 FQGTGA. The CDR3 is 16 residues long. The CDR3 DNA sequence: TGTGCCAGCAGCTTAAGCGGGACAGGCTCTGGAAACACCATATATTTT. Translated: CASSLSGTGSGNTIYF.

The chain joins TRBV28 to TRBJ2-5; weak D call: TRBD1 (5 bases). Trimming took 6 bases from V and 3 from J, leaving 5 bases between them. CDR3 size: 11 residues. Germline assignment: CDR1 MDHEN and CDR2 SYDVKM. The CDR3 DNA is TGTGCCAGCAGAGGGGAAGAGACCCAGTACTTC. It yields the protein CASRGEETQYF.

This clone was observed a handful of times. V usage is TRBV2 and J usage is TRBJ2-7; the match to TRBD1 covers 12 bases. Germline V gene data show CDR1 as SNHLY and CDR2 as FYNNEI. CDR3 length equals 13 residues. J lost 5 bases, V lost 7 bases, and 3 bases had no gene match. CDR3 DNA: TGTGCCAGCATTCGGGACAGGGGGCACGAGCAGTACTTC. This sequence encodes CASIRDRGHEQYF.

The rearrangement links TRBV19 to TRBJ1-5; a possible D gene is TRBD1 (5 bases). The V and J ends lost 3 bases and 2 bases respectively, with 14 bases between them. The CDR3 runs 16 residues. CDR1 and CDR2 from the germline V gene are LNHDA and SQIVND (reference sequence). This CDR3 reads CASSMREGRGNQPQHF. As DNA, the CDR3 is TGTGCCAGTAGTATGAGGGAGGGGCGAGGCAATCAGCCCCAGCATTTT.